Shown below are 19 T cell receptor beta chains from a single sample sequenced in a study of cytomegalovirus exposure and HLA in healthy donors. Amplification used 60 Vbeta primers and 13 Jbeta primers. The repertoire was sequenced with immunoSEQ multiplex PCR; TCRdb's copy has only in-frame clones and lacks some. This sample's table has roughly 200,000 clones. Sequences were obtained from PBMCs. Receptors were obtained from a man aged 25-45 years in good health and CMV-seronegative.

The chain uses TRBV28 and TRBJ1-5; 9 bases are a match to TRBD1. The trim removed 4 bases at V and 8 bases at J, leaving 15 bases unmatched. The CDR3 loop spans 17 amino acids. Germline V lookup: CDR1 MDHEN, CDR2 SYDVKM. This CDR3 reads CASSYYRQGVSHEPQHF. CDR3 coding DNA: TGTGCCAGCAGTTACTACCGACAGGGGGTATCCCATGAGCCCCAGCATTTT.

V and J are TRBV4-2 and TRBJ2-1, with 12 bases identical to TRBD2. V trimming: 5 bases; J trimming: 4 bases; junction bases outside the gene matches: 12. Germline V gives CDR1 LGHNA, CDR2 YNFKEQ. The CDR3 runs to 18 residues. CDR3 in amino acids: CASSDLAGGFGYYNEQFF. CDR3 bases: TGTGCCAGCAGCGATCTAGCGGGAGGGTTCGGATATTACAATGAGCAGTTCTTC.

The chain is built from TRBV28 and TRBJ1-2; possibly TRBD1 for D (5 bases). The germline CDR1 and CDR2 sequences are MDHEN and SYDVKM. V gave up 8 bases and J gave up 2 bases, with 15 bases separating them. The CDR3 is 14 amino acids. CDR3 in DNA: TGTGCCAGCGAAGCGGGGGGTGAAAACTATGGCTACACCTTC. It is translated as CASEAGGENYGYTF.

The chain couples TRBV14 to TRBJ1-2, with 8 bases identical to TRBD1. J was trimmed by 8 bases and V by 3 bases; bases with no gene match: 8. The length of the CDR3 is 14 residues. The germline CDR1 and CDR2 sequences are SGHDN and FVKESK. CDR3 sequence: CASSHGQGGRGYTF. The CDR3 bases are TGTGCCAGCAGCCACGGACAGGGCGGTCGGGGCTACACCTTC.

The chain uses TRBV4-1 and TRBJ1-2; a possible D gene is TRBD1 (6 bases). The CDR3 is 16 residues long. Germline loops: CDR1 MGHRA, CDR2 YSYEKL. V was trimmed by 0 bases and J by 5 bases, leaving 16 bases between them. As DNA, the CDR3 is TGCGCCAGCAGCCAAGATAGCCGGACAGCCCTTTATGGCTACACCTTC. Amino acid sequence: CASSQDSRTALYGYTF.

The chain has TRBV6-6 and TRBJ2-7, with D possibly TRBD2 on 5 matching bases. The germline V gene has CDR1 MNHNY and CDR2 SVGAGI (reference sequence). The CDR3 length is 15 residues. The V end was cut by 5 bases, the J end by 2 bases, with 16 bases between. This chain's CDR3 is CASSVAWGSTYEQYF. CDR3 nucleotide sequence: TGTGCCAGCAGTGTAGCGTGGGGTTCGACCTACGAGCAGTACTTC.

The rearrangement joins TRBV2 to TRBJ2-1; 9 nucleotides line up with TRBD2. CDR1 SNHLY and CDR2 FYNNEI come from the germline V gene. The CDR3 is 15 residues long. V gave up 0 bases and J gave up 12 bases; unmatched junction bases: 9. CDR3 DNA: TGTGCCAGCAGTGAAGCGACGACTAGCGGAGGGGGGCAGTTCTTC. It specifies CASSEATTSGGGQFF.

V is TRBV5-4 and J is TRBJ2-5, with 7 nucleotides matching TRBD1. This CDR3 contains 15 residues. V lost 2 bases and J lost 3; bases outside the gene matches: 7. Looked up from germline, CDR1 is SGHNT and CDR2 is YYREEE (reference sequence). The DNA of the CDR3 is TGTGCCAGCAGCTTCAACACAGGGGTGGAAGAGACCCAGTACTTC. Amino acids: CASSFNTGVEETQYF. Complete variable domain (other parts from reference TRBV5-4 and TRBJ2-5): ETGVTQSPTHLIKTRGQQVTLRCSSQSGHNTVSWYQQALGQGPQFIFQYYREEENGRGNFPPRFSGLQFPNYSSELNVNALELDDSALYLCASSFNTGVEETQYFGPGTRLLVL.

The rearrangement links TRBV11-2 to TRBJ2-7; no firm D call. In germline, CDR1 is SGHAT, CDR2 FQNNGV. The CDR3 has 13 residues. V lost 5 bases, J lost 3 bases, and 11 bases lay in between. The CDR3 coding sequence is TGTGCCAGCAGCACGAGACAAGTCTACGAGCAGTACTTC. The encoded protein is CASSTRQVYEQYF.

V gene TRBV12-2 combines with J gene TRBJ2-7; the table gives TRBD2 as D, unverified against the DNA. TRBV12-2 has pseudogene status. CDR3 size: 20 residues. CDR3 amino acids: CASRSTPLAGDISSSYEQYF. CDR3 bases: TGTGCAAGTCGCTCAACCCCGCTAGCGGGAGACATATCTAGCTCCTACGAGCAGTACTTC.

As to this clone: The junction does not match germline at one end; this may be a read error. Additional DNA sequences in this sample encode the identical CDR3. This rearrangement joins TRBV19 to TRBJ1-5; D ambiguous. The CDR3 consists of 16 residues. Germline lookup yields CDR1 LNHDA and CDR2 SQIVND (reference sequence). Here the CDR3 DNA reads TGTGCCAGTAGTATTGGCACACGAGGAAGCAACCAGCCCCAGCATTTT. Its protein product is CASSIGTRGSNQPQHF.

The CDR3 here is CASSVGGGAGAEAFF. The DNA for the CDR3 is TGTGCCAGCAGCGTAGGAGGGGGGGCCGGGGCTGAAGCTTTCTTT. The rearrangement links TRBV9 to TRBJ1-1; the D gene is possibly TRBD1 (6 bases). The germline V gene encodes CDR1 SGDLS and CDR2 YYNGEE. The CDR3 runs 15 residues. Trimming pared 0 bases from V and 6 bases from J, leaving 15 bases between. Supplemented by reference TRBV9 and TRBJ1-1, the full variable domain reads DSGVTQTPKHLITATGQRVTLRCSPRSGDLSVYWYQQSLDQGLQFLIQYYNGEERAKGNILERFSAQQFPDLHSELNLSSLELGDSALYFCASSVGGGAGAEAFFGQGTRLTVV.

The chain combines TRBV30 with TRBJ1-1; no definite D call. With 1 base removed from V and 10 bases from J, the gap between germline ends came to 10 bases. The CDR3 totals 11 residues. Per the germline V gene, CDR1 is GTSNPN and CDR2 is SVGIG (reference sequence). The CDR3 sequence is CAWSGPGRAFF. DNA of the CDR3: TGTGCCTGGAGTGGGCCGGGTCGAGCTTTCTTT. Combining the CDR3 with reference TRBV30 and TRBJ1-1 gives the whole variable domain SQTIHQWPATLVQPVGSPLSLECTVEGTSNPNLYWYRQAAGRGLQLLFYSVGIGQISSEVPQNLSASRPQDRQFILSSKKLLLSDSGFYLCAWSGPGRAFFGQGTRLTVV.

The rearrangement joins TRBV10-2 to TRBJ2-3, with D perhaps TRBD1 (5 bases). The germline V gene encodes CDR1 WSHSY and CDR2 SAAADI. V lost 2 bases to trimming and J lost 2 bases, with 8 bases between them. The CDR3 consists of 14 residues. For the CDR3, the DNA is TGCGCCAGCAGTGAGGTGACAGACACAGATACGCAGTATTTT. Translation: CASSEVTDTDTQYF.

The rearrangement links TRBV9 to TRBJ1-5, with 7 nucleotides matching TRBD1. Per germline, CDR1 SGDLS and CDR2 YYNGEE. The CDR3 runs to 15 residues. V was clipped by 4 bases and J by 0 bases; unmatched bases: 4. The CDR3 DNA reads TGTGCCAGCAGCTCGGGACAGTCTAGCAATCAGCCCCAGCATTTT. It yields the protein CASSSGQSSNQPQHF.

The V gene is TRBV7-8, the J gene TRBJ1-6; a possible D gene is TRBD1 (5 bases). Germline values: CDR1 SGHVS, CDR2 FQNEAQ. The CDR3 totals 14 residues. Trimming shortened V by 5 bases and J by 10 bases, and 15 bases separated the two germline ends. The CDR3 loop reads CASSPSGLGSPLHF. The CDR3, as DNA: TGTGCCAGCAGCCCATCGGGACTTGGATCACCCCTCCACTTT. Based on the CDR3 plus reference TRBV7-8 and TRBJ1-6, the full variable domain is GAGVSQSPRYKVAKRGQDVALRCDPISGHVSLFWYQQALGQGPEFLTYFQNEAQLDKSGLPSDRFFAERPEGSVSTLKIQRTQQEDSAVYLCASSPSGLGSPLHFGNGTRLTVT.

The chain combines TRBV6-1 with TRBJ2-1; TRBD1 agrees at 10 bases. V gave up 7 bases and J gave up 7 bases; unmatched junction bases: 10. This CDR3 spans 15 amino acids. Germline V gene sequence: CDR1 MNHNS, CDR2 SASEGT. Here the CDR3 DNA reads TGTGCCAGCACCTCGGGACAGGGGTTTACAAATGAGCAGTTCTTC. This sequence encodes CASTSGQGFTNEQFF.

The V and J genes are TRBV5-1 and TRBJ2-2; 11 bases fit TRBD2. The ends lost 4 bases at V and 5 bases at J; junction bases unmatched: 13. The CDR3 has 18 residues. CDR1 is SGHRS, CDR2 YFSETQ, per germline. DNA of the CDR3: TGCGCCAGCAGCACCGATAGCGGGGGGGCCAGGGCAACCGGGGAGCTGTTTTTT. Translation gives CASSTDSGGARATGELFF.

This CDR3 is CASSLMGGSSYNEQFF. The CDR3 bases are TGTGCCAGCAGCTTAATGGGCGGGAGCTCCTACAATGAGCAGTTCTTC. The gene calls are TRBV7-3 and TRBJ2-1, with 7 bases identical to TRBD2. The CDR3 totals 16 residues. Germline CDR1 is SGHTA and CDR2 is FQGTGA. Germline trimming cut 1 base from V and 0 bases from J; bases unmatched to any gene: 3.